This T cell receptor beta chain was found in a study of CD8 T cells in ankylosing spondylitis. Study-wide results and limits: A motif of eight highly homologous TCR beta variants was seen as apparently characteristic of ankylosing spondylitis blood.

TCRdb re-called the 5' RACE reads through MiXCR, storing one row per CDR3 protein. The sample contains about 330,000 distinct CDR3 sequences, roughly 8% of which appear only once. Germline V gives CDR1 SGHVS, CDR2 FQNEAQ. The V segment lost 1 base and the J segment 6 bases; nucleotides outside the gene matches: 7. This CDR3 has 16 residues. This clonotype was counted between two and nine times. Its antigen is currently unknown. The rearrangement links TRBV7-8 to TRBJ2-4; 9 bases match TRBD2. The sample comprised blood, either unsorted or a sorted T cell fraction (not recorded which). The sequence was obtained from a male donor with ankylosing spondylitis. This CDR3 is CASSLGISSGRNIQYF. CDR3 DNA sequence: TGTGCCAGCAGCTTAGGTATTAGTAGCGGGAGAAACATTCAGTACTTC.